Described below is a single T cell receptor beta chain sequence and its context. Treatment defined: oral pan-JAK inhibitor, 5-10 mg twice daily. These data are taken from a study of CD8+ T cells in alopecia areata. Once RNA had been extracted, it was reverse transcribed into cDNA to act as the sequencing template. Measured with immunoSEQ multiplex PCR; TCRdb has only the in-frame clones, and not every one. The sample consists of about 100,000 clones, roughly 45% of them appearing once. CDR1 is SEHNR and CDR2 is FQNEAQ in the germline V gene (reference sequence). The CDR3 is made up of 16 amino acids. V was trimmed by 3 bases and J by 5 bases, leaving 17 bases between them.

The material sequenced was CD8+ T cells sorted from blood, taken at week 24, from a patient treated with tofacitinib. The chain combines TRBV7-9 with TRBJ2-1, with D possibly being TRBD1 or TRBD2 (5 bases each). The TCR originated in a human donor with alopecia areata. The CDR3 protein is CASSLILGTVNNEQFF. The CDR3 nucleotides read TGTGCCAGCAGCTTGATTCTGGGGACGGTGAACAATGAGCAGTTCTTC.